This T cell receptor beta chain was recorded in a study of T-cell memory formation after mild COVID-19. Barcoded TCR alpha and TCR beta cDNA libraries with UMIs came from 5'RACE using constant-segment primers. TCRdb analysed the 5' RACE reads with MiXCR anew, one entry per CDR3 protein. The repertoire holds roughly 16,000 distinct CDR3 sequences, with 23% as singletons. This clonotype was observed many times. This receptor was taken from a man aged 18 to 30 who had mild COVID-19 (a few samples of this study predate the infection). Cell type and time point are not known. Sequencing used PBMCs or a T cell subset sorted from them (not recorded which).

CDR3 sequence reads: CASSPRGRGGADTQYF. The CDR3, as DNA: TGTGCCAGCAGCCCCCGTGGGCGGGGGGGCGCAGATACGCAGTATTTT. The V call is TRBV7-9, the J call TRBJ2-3; 9 bases map to TRBD2. The length of the CDR3 is 16 residues. The germline gives CDR1 SEHNR, CDR2 FQNEAQ (reference sequence). J was trimmed by 4 bases and V by 5 bases; bases with no gene match: 10.